The 11 T cell receptor beta chains reported below all come from one sample, sequenced in a study of response to subunit inactivated influenza vaccine. One entry per CDR3 protein, called by TCRdb with MiXCR from the RT-PCR reads. The profile shows 750,000 to 850,000 distinct CDR3 sequences, around 18% of them singletons. Here the sequenced sample was PBMCs from blood, taken roughly 5 days after vaccination. Receptors originate from a man aged 45-60 years who received an inactivated influenza vaccine.

V gene TRBV7-9 combines with J gene TRBJ2-6; no firm D call. V lost 1 base and J 12 bases, leaving 1 base between the germline ends. This CDR3 is 10 amino acids long. Looked up from germline, CDR1 is SEHNR and CDR2 is FQNEAQ (reference sequence). The CDR3 coding sequence is TGTGCCAGCAGCTTAGGCGTCCTGACTTTC. It translates to CASSLGVLTF.

This clonotype was seen only a few times. CDR3 protein: CSAREIRRGGNQPQHF. CDR3 in DNA: TGCAGTGCTAGGGAAATTCGCAGGGGCGGCAATCAGCCCCAGCATTTT. This chain links TRBV20-1 with TRBJ1-5; D possibly corresponds to TRBD1 (6 bases). Germline V gives CDR1 DFQATT, CDR2 SNEGSKA (reference sequence). V was trimmed by 3 bases and J by 2 bases, leaving 17 bases between them. CDR3 length: 16 amino acids.

V and J are TRBV12-3 or TRBV12-4 and TRBJ1-2; D remains ambiguous. There are 13 residues in the CDR3. Trimming took 3 bases from V and 4 from J, leaving 9 bases between them. The CDR3 nucleotides read TGTGCCAGCAGTTTTAGTCTCTCCTATGGCTACACCTTC. It encodes CASSFSLSYGYTF.

V usage is TRBV6-1 and J usage is TRBJ1-2, with D hard to call. CDR1 MNHNS and CDR2 SASEGT come from the germline V gene. Trimming pared 6 bases from V and 2 bases from J, leaving 10 bases between. The CDR3 has 13 amino acids. CDR3 DNA: TGTGCCAGCAGGGTGGCAGCAAACTATGGCTACACCTTC. Its translation: CASRVAANYGYTF.

The chain links TRBV7-6 to TRBJ2-5, with D possibly being TRBD2 (6 bases). From germline, CDR1 is SGHVS and CDR2 FNYEAQ. This CDR3 has 16 amino acids. V shed 3 bases and J shed 2 bases, with 16 bases lying between them. CDR3 protein: CASSLNTPGGQETQYF. The CDR3, as DNA: TGTGCCAGCAGCTTGAATACACCTGGGGGGCAAGAGACCCAGTACTTC.

The chain employs TRBV24-1 and TRBJ2-7; TRBD1 aligns across 9 bases. CDR1 KGHDR and CDR2 SFDVKD come from the germline V gene. The CDR3 covers 13 residues. After removal of 9 bases from V and 2 bases from J, the junction contained 4 bases not matched to a gene. CDR3 nucleotides: TGTGCCACCTCGGACAGGGGAACCTACGAGCAGTACTTC. Its translation is CATSDRGTYEQYF.

The genes are TRBV12-3 or TRBV12-4 and TRBJ2-1; 8 bases fit TRBD2. With V trimmed by 6 bases and J by 6 bases, 10 bases remained unmatched. The CDR3 length is 15 residues. The CDR3 bases are TGTGCCAGCAGGATGAGCGGGAGAGGGGTCAATGAGCAGTTCTTC. It translates to CASRMSGRGVNEQFF.

There are a few counts of this clonotype. V gene TRBV7-9 combines with J gene TRBJ1-6, with TRBD1 matching over 8 bases. J was trimmed by 3 bases and V by 2 bases; bases with no gene match: 3. The CDR3 sequence is 16 residues long. The germline V gene encodes CDR1 SEHNR and CDR2 FQNEAQ (reference sequence). The CDR3 DNA sequence: TGTGCCAGCAGCTTAAGACAGGGGAACTATAATTCACCCCTCCACTTT. This encodes CASSLRQGNYNSPLHF. Full variable domain (outside the CDR3, taken from reference TRBV7-9 and TRBJ1-6): DTGVSQNPRHKITKRGQNVTFRCDPISEHNRLYWYRQTLGQGPEFLTYFQNEAQLEKSRLLSDRFSAERPKGSFSTLEIQRTEQGDSAMYLCASSLRQGNYNSPLHFGNGTRLTVT.

The chain joins TRBV7-2 to TRBJ2-7; D possibly corresponds to TRBD2 (5 bases). Trimming shortened V by 2 bases and J by 5 bases, and 19 bases separated the two germline ends. The germline V gene encodes CDR1 SGHTA and CDR2 FQGNSA. The CDR3 spans 16 residues. For the CDR3, the DNA is TGTGCCAGCAGCTTATTGAGGGCTAGGGATTCTAACGAGCAGTACTTC. Amino acid sequence: CASSLLRARDSNEQYF.

The chain uses TRBV4-3 and TRBJ1-6, with D possibly matching TRBD1 (5 bases). The V gene's germline CDR1 is LGHNA and CDR2 YSLEER. The V gene lost 6 bases and the J gene lost 10 bases, with 19 bases spanning the gap. The CDR3 spans 15 residues. CDR3 DNA sequence: TGCGCCAGCAGTCGGGGTTGGGGGATGGTCTCACCCCTCCACTTT. Protein sequence: CASSRGWGMVSPLHF.

This clonotype was detected only once. The chain is built from TRBV19 and TRBJ2-7; perhaps TRBD2 as D (6 bases). V lost 4 bases to trimming and J lost 4 bases, with 17 bases between them. The germline gives CDR1 LNHDA, CDR2 SQIVND (reference sequence). The CDR3 totals 15 residues. The DNA for the CDR3 is TGTGCCAGTAGTAACGGGAGAAGGTCGGGTTACGAGCAGTACTTC. Its protein product is CASSNGRRSGYEQYF.